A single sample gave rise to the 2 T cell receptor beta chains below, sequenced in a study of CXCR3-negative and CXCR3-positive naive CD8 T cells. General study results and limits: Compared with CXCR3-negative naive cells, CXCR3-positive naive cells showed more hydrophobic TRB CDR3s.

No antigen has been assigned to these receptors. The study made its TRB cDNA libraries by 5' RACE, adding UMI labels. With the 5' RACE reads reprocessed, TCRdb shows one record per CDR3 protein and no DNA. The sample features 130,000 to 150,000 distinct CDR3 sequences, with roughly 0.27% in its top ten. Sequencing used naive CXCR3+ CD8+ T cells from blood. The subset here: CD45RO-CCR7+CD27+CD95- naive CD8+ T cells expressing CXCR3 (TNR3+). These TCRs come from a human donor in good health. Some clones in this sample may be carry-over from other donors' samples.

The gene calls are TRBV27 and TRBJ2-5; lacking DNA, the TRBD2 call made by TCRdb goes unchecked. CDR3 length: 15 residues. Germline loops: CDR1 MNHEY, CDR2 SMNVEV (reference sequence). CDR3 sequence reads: CASSLSLSGSETQYF.

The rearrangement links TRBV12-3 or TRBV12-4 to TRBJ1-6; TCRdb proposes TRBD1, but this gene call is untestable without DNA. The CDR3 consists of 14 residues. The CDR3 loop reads CASSLGTGGSPLHF.